Below, 15 T cell receptor beta chains from the same sample are listed, as sequenced in a study of cytomegalovirus exposure and HLA in healthy donors. Researchers ran the PCR with 60 Vbeta and 13 Jbeta primers. Sequencing was performed with immunoSEQ multiplex PCR; in TCRdb, only in-frame clones are kept and a portion is missing. The sample has 70,000 to 95,000 clones, around 80% seen once; the top ten hold approximately 2%. Sequences were obtained from PBMCs. The receptor source for this set is a man aged 18 to 35 in good health and CMV-seronegative.

The chain joins TRBV25-1 to TRBJ2-3, with D maybe TRBD1 (6 bases). The CDR3 is made up of 13 amino acids. V lost 2 bases to trimming and J lost 4 bases, with 7 bases between them. Germline CDR1 and CDR2: MGHDK and SYGVNS. This CDR3 reads CASSEQGPDTQYF. The CDR3 DNA reads TGTGCCAGCAGTGAACAGGGGCCAGATACGCAGTATTTT.

CDR3 DNA: TGTGCCAGCTGGACAGGGAATGAAAAACTGTTTTTT. Translated: CASWTGNEKLFF. J is TRBJ1-4 and V is TRBV2; 8 bases map to TRBD1. Germline CDR1 SNHLY, CDR2 FYNNEI. V lost 8 bases to trimming and J lost 5 bases; unmatched junction nucleotides: 1. The CDR3 totals 12 residues.

This clone came up a few times. V gene TRBV25-1 combines with J gene TRBJ2-2, with a tentative D call TRBD1 (6 bases). Germline V gene lookup returns CDR1 MGHDK and CDR2 SYGVNS. This CDR3 comprises 13 residues. Trimming took off 5 bases at V and 7 bases at J, with 11 bases between the two ends. CDR3 nucleotides: TGTGCCAGCAGTCCTTGGGGGCGCGGGGAGCTGTTTTTT. It yields the protein CASSPWGRGELFF.

This rearrangement joins TRBV7-9 to TRBJ1-2, with 7 bases matching TRBD1. CDR1 and CDR2 (germline): SEHNR, FQNEAQ (reference sequence). The CDR3 consists of 15 residues. V dropped 1 base and J dropped 4; count of bases not matched to a gene: 6. CDR3 residues: CASSLGTGPIYGYTF. CDR3 coding DNA: TGTGCCAGCAGCTTAGGGACAGGACCCATCTATGGCTACACCTTC.

V gene TRBV27 combines with J gene TRBJ2-3; 9 bases fit TRBD2. V was clipped by 11 bases and J by 2 bases; unmatched bases: 17. The CDR3 is 17 amino acids. Germline V gene sequence: CDR1 MNHEY, CDR2 SMNVEV (reference sequence). The chain's CDR3 is CASASKVAGALTDTQYF. The CDR3 DNA is TGTGCCTCAGCATCTAAGGTAGCGGGGGCACTCACAGATACGCAGTATTTT.

This clone was detected a few times. This chain connects TRBV6-5 to TRBJ1-2; 7 nucleotides align to TRBD1. Germline CDR1 MNHEY, CDR2 SVGAGI. CDR3 length: 14 residues. V dropped 2 bases and J dropped 8; count of bases not matched to a gene: 8. CDR3: CASSYNWDSGGYTF. The CDR3 DNA is TGTGCCAGCAGTTACAATTGGGACAGCGGAGGCTACACCTTC.

The rearrangement links TRBV4-1 to TRBJ2-7; D possibly corresponds to TRBD1 (6 bases). The CDR3 consists of 13 residues. Germline CDR1 reads MGHRA; CDR2 reads YSYEKL. V gave up 2 bases and J gave up 3 bases, with 8 bases separating them. The CDR3 nucleotides are TGCGCCAGCAGCCAACCGACAGGCTACGAGCAGTACTTC. Amino acid sequence: CASSQPTGYEQYF.

This rearrangement joins TRBV7-2 to TRBJ2-7; 7 nucleotides line up with TRBD1. Germline V gene data show CDR1 as SGHTA and CDR2 as FQGNSA. Trimming at V came to 4 bases and at J to 2 bases, leaving 8 bases not matched to a gene. The CDR3 is made up of 15 amino acids. CDR3 in amino acids: CASSWTWDSTYEQYF. The DNA for the CDR3 is TGTGCCAGCAGCTGGACCTGGGACAGCACCTACGAGCAGTACTTC.

The CDR3 nucleotides are TGTGCCAGCAGCGTGATTTCGGCAACTAATGAAAAACTGTTTTTT. Protein sequence: CASSVISATNEKLFF. This rearrangement joins TRBV5-6 to TRBJ1-4, with D unresolved. V was cut by 4 bases and J by 0 bases, with 10 bases left in between. CDR3 length: 15 residues. Germline CDR1 and CDR2: SGHDT and YYEEEE.

V and J are TRBV27 and TRBJ2-3; 7 positions agree with TRBD1. This CDR3 has 15 amino acids. With V trimmed by 4 bases and J by 0 bases, 4 bases remained unmatched. Per the germline V gene, CDR1 is MNHEY and CDR2 is SMNVEV (reference sequence). CDR3 coding DNA: TGTGCCAGCAGTTCATTGGACAGGAGCACAGATACGCAGTATTTT. Translation gives CASSSLDRSTDTQYF.

The V and J genes are TRBV11-2 and TRBJ1-1, with 7 bases lining up with TRBD1. The germline V gene encodes CDR1 SGHAT and CDR2 FQNNGV. This CDR3 is 15 amino acids long. The ends lost 2 bases at V and 4 bases at J; junction bases unmatched: 7. In DNA form, the CDR3 reads TGTGCCAGCAGCTTATCTAGCGACAGGGTCACTGAAGCTTTCTTT. Its protein is CASSLSSDRVTEAFF.

Of note for this clone: This CDR3 is also generated by other DNA sequences in the sample. This chain joins TRBV4-1 and TRBJ2-7; no definite D call. The CDR3 is 14 residues long. Germline V gene sequence: CDR1 MGHRA, CDR2 YSYEKL. V was pared by 1 base and J by 3 bases, with 10 bases between. Here the CDR3 reads CASSQGAAYYEQYF. The CDR3 DNA is TGCGCCAGCAGCCAAGGGGCAGCTTACTACGAGCAGTACTTC.

The rearrangement uses TRBV18 and TRBJ1-1; D is uncertain. CDR3 length: 14 residues. The germline V gene encodes CDR1 KGHSH and CDR2 LQKENI. Trimming took 6 bases from V and 2 from J, leaving 13 bases between them. The CDR3 DNA reads as TGTGCCAGCTCCCGCACCAACGGTAACACTGAAGCTTTCTTT. Its protein is CASSRTNGNTEAFF.

This clone came up once. V is TRBV11-3 and J is TRBJ1-2; possibly TRBD1 for D (6 bases). This CDR3 is 17 amino acids long. From germline, CDR1 is SGHNT and CDR2 YENEEA. Trimming left V 0 bases short and J 4 bases short, with 18 bases between. The CDR3 DNA reads as TGTGCCAGCAGCTTAGATTTTGCGTTGACAGGTGCCTATGGCTACACCTTC. It specifies CASSLDFALTGAYGYTF. Drawing the rest from reference TRBV11-3 and TRBJ1-2, the complete variable domain is EAGVVQSPRYKIIEKKQPVAFWCNPISGHNTLYWYLQNLGQGPELLIRYENEEAVDDSQLPKDRFSAERLKGVDSTLKIQPAELGDSAVYLCASSLDFALTGAYGYTFGSGTRLTVV.

V is TRBV6-5 and J is TRBJ2-7; 7 bases fit TRBD1. Germline-derived CDR1 and CDR2 are MNHEY and SVGAGI. V lost 5 bases, J lost 6 bases, and 13 bases stayed unmatched. The CDR3 is made up of 15 amino acids. The CDR3 DNA reads as TGTGCCAGCAGTACCCTGGGACAGTCATCTGGCGAGCAGTACTTC. Its translation is CASSTLGQSSGEQYF.